The 7 T cell receptor beta chains given below trace back to one sample, sequenced in a study of regulatory T cells in long-lasting Graves disease. Arm-PCR of CDR3 regions and iRepertoire HTBI primers were used to build TCR beta libraries. TCRdb used MiXCR to reprocess the multiplex PCR reads, holding one entry per CDR3 protein. The sample records about 540,000 distinct CDR3 sequences, 13% being singletons. The time point was: newly diagnosed GD, antithyroid drugs for less than 3 months. PBMCs were the source of the RNA used for TCR sequencing. These records were also assigned to another study, of T cells in Graves' hyperthyroidism and ophthalmopathy.

The sequencing here drew on peripheral blood mononuclear cells (PBMCs), taken at new diagnosis, from a patient treated with antithyroid drugs. The receptors derive from a man aged 25 to 40 with Graves disease.

This clonotype was observed a few times. The chain combines TRBV9 with TRBJ2-2; no definite D call. The CDR3 is 15 residues long. Germline values: CDR1 SGDLS, CDR2 YYNGEE. The V gene lost 3 bases and the J gene lost 1 base, with 10 bases spanning the gap. The CDR3 here is CASSEGIGNTGELFF. CDR3 nucleotides: TGTGCCAGCAGCGAGGGAATAGGGAACACCGGGGAGCTGTTTTTT. The full variable domain, rest sourced from reference TRBV9 and TRBJ2-2, is DSGVTQTPKHLITATGQRVTLRCSPRSGDLSVYWYQQSLDQGLQFLIQYYNGEERAKGNILERFSAQQFPDLHSELNLSSLELGDSALYFCASSEGIGNTGELFFGEGSRLTVL.

This clonotype was detected only once. One end of the junction fails to match germline, which may point to a read error. The chain employs TRBV5-1 and TRBJ2-5; 8 bases agree with TRBD1. The CDR3 loop spans 16 amino acids. Germline CDR1 is SGHRS and CDR2 is YFSETQ. CDR3 sequence (DNA): TGTGCCAGCAGCGTCGGACAGGGAACATCCCAAGAGACCCAGTACTTC. Translated: CASSVGQGTSQETQYF.

This clonotype was observed many times. This rearrangement joins TRBV20-1 to TRBJ1-6; D uncertain. The CDR3 length is 14 residues. V lost 6 bases and J lost 1, with 10 bases in between. Germline CDR1 reads DFQATT; CDR2 reads SNEGSKA (reference sequence). The DNA for the CDR3 is TGCAGTGCCCTCTCCTCGTCCTATAATTCACCCCTCCACTTT. Residues: CSALSSSYNSPLHF.

This chain joins TRBV15 and TRBJ1-2; weak D call: TRBD1 (6 bases). The CDR3 loop spans 15 amino acids. Per the germline V gene, CDR1 is LNHNV and CDR2 is YYDKDF (reference sequence). V dropped 6 bases and J dropped 4 bases, with 18 bases sitting between them. CDR3 loop: CATRSVRGPSYGYTF. The CDR3 DNA is TGTGCCACCAGATCAGTGCGGGGGCCAAGCTATGGCTACACCTTC.

The chain has TRBV10-1 and TRBJ2-2; possibly TRBD2 for D (5 bases). V was cut by 3 bases and J by 5 bases, with 10 bases left in between. Germline CDR1 and CDR2: WNHNN and SYGVQD (reference sequence). There are 14 residues in the CDR3. CDR3 residues: CASSELPGTGELFF. CDR3 in DNA: TGCGCCAGCAGTGAACTCCCGGGGACCGGGGAGCTGTTTTTT.

This chain uses TRBV27 with TRBJ1-1, with D perhaps TRBD1 (6 bases). This CDR3 region has 15 residues. CDR1 and CDR2 from the germline V gene are MNHEY and SMNVEV (reference sequence). V shed 1 base and J shed 0 bases, with 9 bases lying between them. CDR3 sequence (DNA): TGTGCCAGCAGTTTATATGGGGACATGAACACTGAAGCTTTCTTT. Translation: CASSLYGDMNTEAFF.

This clonotype was seen many times. The gene calls are TRBV20-1 and TRBJ1-4; D remains ambiguous. The germline CDR1 and CDR2 sequences are DFQATT and SNEGSKA (reference sequence). V gave up 3 bases and J gave up 13 bases, with 3 bases separating them. This CDR3 region has 8 residues. The CDR3 sequence is CSASGLFF. The CDR3 DNA sequence: TGCAGTGCTAGTGGACTGTTTTTT.